The 19 T cell receptor beta chains below all came from one sample that was sequenced in a study of cytomegalovirus exposure and HLA in healthy donors. This PCR relied on a set of 60 Vbeta primers and 13 Jbeta primers. The data were produced by immunoSEQ multiplex PCR, yet TCRdb's version contains in-frame clones alone and is incomplete. Seen here are approximately 89,000 clones, about three quarters observed once, and the top ten hold over 9.5%. The sample was PBMCs. The receptors come from a man aged 25-40 years in good health and CMV-seropositive.

This chain links TRBV4-1 with TRBJ2-3, with 11 bases aligning to TRBD2. In germline, CDR1 is MGHRA, CDR2 YSYEKL. The trim removed 4 bases at V and 1 base at J, leaving 4 bases unmatched. CDR3 length equals 16 residues. The CDR3 DNA is TGCGCCAGCAGCCCCCCGGGACTAGCGGGCACAGATACGCAGTATTTT. Residues: CASSPPGLAGTDTQYF.

This chain uses TRBV6-5 with TRBJ1-6; 7 nucleotides line up with TRBD1. This CDR3 contains 14 residues. CDR1 MNHEY and CDR2 SVGAGI come from the germline V gene. V lost 6 bases to trimming and J lost 9 bases; unmatched junction nucleotides: 8. In nucleotides, the CDR3 is TGTGCCAGCAGACAGGGGACGCAGGTTTCACCCCTCCACTTT. It encodes CASRQGTQVSPLHF.

The chain has TRBV27 and TRBJ2-5; TRBD2 matches 11 bases. J gave up 0 bases and V 6 bases, and 6 bases lay outside the gene matches. Germline V gives CDR1 MNHEY, CDR2 SMNVEV (reference sequence). This CDR3 comprises 16 residues. The CDR3 DNA reads as TGTGCCAGCAGACCTCGACTAGCGGGGAACCAAGAGACCCAGTACTTC. It specifies CASRPRLAGNQETQYF.

The chain employs TRBV6-6 and TRBJ2-5; tentatively, D is TRBD1 (6 bases). The DNA end is a closer match to TRBJ2-7, so the J assignment may be wrong. The CDR3 loop spans 14 amino acids. The germline gives CDR1 MNHNY, CDR2 SVGAGI (reference sequence). The CDR3 is CASSSRAPGDEQYF. The CDR3 coding sequence is TGTGCCAGCAGTTCGAGGGCCCCAGGGGACGAGCAGTACTTC.

V is TRBV7-2 and J is TRBJ2-1; D may be TRBD1 (6 bases). V shed 3 bases and J shed 5 bases, with 8 bases lying between them. The CDR3 has 13 amino acids. Germline loops: CDR1 SGHTA, CDR2 FQGNSA. The CDR3 loop is CASSLGANNEQFF. CDR3 nucleotides: TGTGCCAGCAGCTTGGGGGCCAACAATGAGCAGTTCTTC.

The chain couples TRBV27 to TRBJ2-7; D might be TRBD1 (6 bases). Germline V lookup: CDR1 MNHEY, CDR2 SMNVEV (reference sequence). There are 14 residues in the CDR3. Trimming pared 6 bases from V and 3 bases from J, leaving 15 bases between. CDR3 residues: CASRGQLPIYEQYF. The CDR3 coding sequence is TGTGCCAGCAGAGGACAGCTACCAATCTACGAGCAGTACTTC.

The chain recombines TRBV2 with TRBJ2-7; tentative D call: TRBD2 (6 bases). The CDR3 covers 16 residues. Between the trimmed V and J ends, which lost 0 bases and 3 bases, there was a span of 15 bases. Germline lookup yields CDR1 SNHLY and CDR2 FYNNEI. The CDR3 DNA follows: TGTGCCAGCAGTGAAGCAGTGATCGGGGGTCACTACGAGCAGTACTTC. Amino acid sequence: CASSEAVIGGHYEQYF.

The V call is TRBV4-2, the J call TRBJ2-7; 8 bases are shared with TRBD1. Germline CDR1 reads LGHNA; CDR2 reads YNFKEQ. Unmatched junction bases numbered 5, after V lost 0 bases and J lost 1 base. The CDR3 extends over 16 amino acids. The CDR3 DNA is TGTGCCAGCAGCCAAGAAAGACAGGGGTTTTCCTACGAGCAGTACTTC. Amino acid sequence: CASSQERQGFSYEQYF.

The chain has TRBV6-5 and TRBJ1-5; D is uncertain. The V end lost 2 bases, the J end lost 10 bases, and 12 bases lay between the germline ends. This CDR3 is 13 amino acids long. The germline V gene has CDR1 MNHEY and CDR2 SVGAGI. The CDR3 DNA follows: TGTGCCAGCAGTTACGATAAAGGGAGTCCCCAGCATTTT. This encodes CASSYDKGSPQHF.

The DNA for the CDR3 is TGTGCCAGCAGCCCCTTCTTGAGGGGGGAGACCCAGTACTTC. Protein: CASSPFLRGETQYF. V gene TRBV11-2 combines with J gene TRBJ2-5; possible D gene TRBD1, 6 bases. Trimming took off 5 bases at V and 5 bases at J, with 15 bases between the two ends. This CDR3 has 14 residues. The germline V gene encodes CDR1 SGHAT and CDR2 FQNNGV. Using reference TRBV11-2 and TRBJ2-5 for the parts outside the CDR3, the full variable domain is EAGVAQSPRYKIIEKRQSVAFWCNPISGHATLYWYQQILGQGPKLLIQFQNNGVVDDSQLPKDRFSAERLKGVDSTLKIQPAKLEDSAVYLCASSPFLRGETQYFGPGTRLLVL.

The chain has TRBV19 and TRBJ2-2; the match to TRBD1 covers 10 bases. This CDR3 is built from 16 residues. V dropped 6 bases and J dropped 3; count of bases not matched to a gene: 7. Germline values: CDR1 LNHDA, CDR2 SQIVND (reference sequence). For the CDR3, the DNA is TGTGCCAGTAGCCCCACCGGGACAGGGGACACCGGGGAGCTGTTTTTT. This codes for CASSPTGTGDTGELFF.

This chain uses TRBV28 with TRBJ2-2; D perhaps matches TRBD1 (6 bases). The V gene lost 4 bases and the J gene lost 1 base, with 16 bases spanning the gap. The germline V gene has CDR1 MDHEN and CDR2 SYDVKM. CDR3 size: 17 residues. CDR3 protein: CASSYPTGTLNTGELFF. The CDR3 DNA reads as TGTGCCAGCAGTTACCCTACCGGGACATTGAACACCGGGGAGCTGTTTTTT.

J is TRBJ2-7 and V is TRBV28, with 9 nucleotides matching TRBD2. This CDR3 has 13 amino acids. Germline V gene data show CDR1 as MDHEN and CDR2 as SYDVKM. V shed 6 bases and J 7 bases; nucleotides not matched to a gene: 7. Here the CDR3 DNA reads TGTGCCAGCAGCCCTAGCGGGGAGCGGGAGCAGTACTTC. Protein product: CASSPSGEREQYF.

The gene calls are TRBV28 and TRBJ2-7; no reliable D call. Germline V CDR1 and CDR2: MDHEN, SYDVKM. Trimming cost V 3 bases and J 1 base, with 7 bases left between them. This CDR3 contains 13 residues. The CDR3 is CASSFTESYEQYF. The CDR3 DNA reads TGTGCCAGCAGTTTTACAGAATCCTACGAGCAGTACTTC.

The chain couples TRBV6-6 to TRBJ2-7; TRBD1 aligns across 10 bases. Germline V CDR1 and CDR2: MNHNY, SVGAGI (reference sequence). The CDR3 is made up of 15 amino acids. After removal of 6 bases from V and 3 bases from J, the junction contained 8 bases not matched to a gene. The CDR3 coding sequence is TGTGCCAGCAGCCCCCGGGACAGGGGATACTACGAGCAGTACTTC. Its translation: CASSPRDRGYYEQYF.

This clone was detected only a few times. V usage is TRBV4-3 and J usage is TRBJ1-1, with TRBD1 identical over 7 bases. CDR1 is LGHNA, CDR2 YSLEER, per germline. CDR3 length equals 14 residues. V gave up 3 bases and J gave up 5 bases; unmatched junction bases: 6. CDR3 amino acids: CASSHDRVATEAFF. The CDR3 region has the DNA TGCGCCAGCAGCCACGACAGGGTTGCGACTGAAGCTTTCTTT.

The chain employs TRBV2 and TRBJ2-5, with D perhaps TRBD2 (6 bases). CDR1 SNHLY and CDR2 FYNNEI come from the germline V gene. The CDR3 has 14 residues. Trimming shortened V by 7 bases and J by 1 base, and 13 bases separated the two germline ends. For the CDR3, the DNA is TGTGCCAGCATAGGGCCGGAGGGCCAAGAGACCCAGTACTTC. This encodes CASIGPEGQETQYF.

The CDR3 sequence: CASSLGTGTSTLHF. DNA for the CDR3: TGTGCCAGCAGTTTGGGGACAGGAACTTCGACCCTCCACTTT. The J gene is TRBJ1-6, the V gene TRBV27; 8 bases line up with TRBD1. CDR1 is MNHEY and CDR2 is SMNVEV in the germline V gene (reference sequence). This CDR3 has 14 amino acids. Losses at the gene ends were 3 bases for V and 14 bases for J; bases not matched to a gene: 9.

This clone was seen once. The V and J genes are TRBV2 and TRBJ2-7; D is possibly TRBD2 (5 bases). V was cut by 1 base and J by 3 bases, with 10 bases left in between. The CDR3 contains 14 residues. Germline CDR1 reads SNHLY; CDR2 reads FYNNEI. The CDR3 spells CASSEGVLVYEQYF. The CDR3, as DNA: TGTGCCAGCAGTGAAGGTGTACTAGTCTACGAGCAGTACTTC.